Described below is a single TCR beta chain sequence and its context. This entry is derived from a study of blood T cell repertoires in COVID-19. Enrollees, about 18 to 95 years old, lived in 24 US areas. Here immunoSEQ multiplex PCR was the method, and the copy in TCRdb shows in-frame clones only, minus some. The profile shows tens of thousands of clones, 88% of them singletons. Losses at the gene ends were 0 bases for V and 1 base for J; bases not matched to a gene: 1. Germline CDR1 and CDR2: SGHKS and YYEKEE (reference sequence). The CDR3 has 15 residues. The chain recombines TRBV5-5 with TRBJ2-5; 9 bases align to TRBD2. Sequences were obtained from PBMCs or T cells enriched from blood (not recorded which). The clonotype comes from a woman aged 40 to 49 who had recovered from COVID-19. The CDR3 region has the DNA TGTGCCAGCAGCTTGGGCGGGGGGGGCCAAGAGACCCAGTACTTC. It translates to CASSLGGGGQETQYF.